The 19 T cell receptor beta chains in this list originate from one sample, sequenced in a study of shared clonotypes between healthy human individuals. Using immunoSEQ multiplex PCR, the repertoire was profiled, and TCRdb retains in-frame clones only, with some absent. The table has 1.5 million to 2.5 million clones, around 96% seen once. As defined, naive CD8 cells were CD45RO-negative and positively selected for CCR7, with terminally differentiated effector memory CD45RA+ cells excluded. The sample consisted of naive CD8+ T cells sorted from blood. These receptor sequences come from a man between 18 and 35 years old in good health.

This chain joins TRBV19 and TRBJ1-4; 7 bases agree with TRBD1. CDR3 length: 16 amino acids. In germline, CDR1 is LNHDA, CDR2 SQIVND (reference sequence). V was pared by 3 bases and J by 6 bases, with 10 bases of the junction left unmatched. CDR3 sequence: CASSMWTGAFDEKLFF. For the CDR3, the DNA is TGTGCCAGTAGTATGTGGACAGGAGCTTTTGATGAAAAACTGTTTTTT.

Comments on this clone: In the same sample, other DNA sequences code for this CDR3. CDR3 in DNA: TGCAGCGTTGTAGGGAGCGAGCAGTACTTC. Protein product: CSVVGSEQYF. The gene calls are TRBV29-1 and TRBJ2-7; a weak D match, TRBD2 (5 bases). The CDR3 is made up of 10 amino acids. Trimming removed 4 bases from V and 6 bases from J, with 7 bases in between. Germline V gene data show CDR1 as SQVTM and CDR2 as ANQGSEA.

For the CDR3, the DNA is TGTGCCAGCAGCTTCGGGACTAGCTATGAGCAGTTCTTC. Its protein product is CASSFGTSYEQFF. The rearrangement uses TRBV5-6 and TRBJ2-1, with 9 bases that match TRBD2. Germline V gives CDR1 SGHDT, CDR2 YYEEEE. The CDR3 runs to 13 residues. With 2 bases clipped from V and 8 bases from J, the junction kept 2 bases outside the gene matches.

DNA of the CDR3: TGCGCCAGCAGCCAAGTTCAGACTGACAATCAGCCCCAGCATTTT. It specifies CASSQVQTDNQPQHF. The chain is built from TRBV4-1 and TRBJ1-5; D is uncertain. The CDR3 has 15 residues. V was clipped by 1 base and J by 3 bases, with 10 bases between them. The V gene's germline CDR1 is MGHRA and CDR2 YSYEKL.

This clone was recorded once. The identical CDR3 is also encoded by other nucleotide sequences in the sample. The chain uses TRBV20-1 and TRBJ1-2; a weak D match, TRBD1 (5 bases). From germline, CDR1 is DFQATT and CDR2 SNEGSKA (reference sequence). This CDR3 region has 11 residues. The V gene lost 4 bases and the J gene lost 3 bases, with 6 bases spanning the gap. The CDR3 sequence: CSATGHYGYTF. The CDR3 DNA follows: TGCAGTGCTACGGGGCACTATGGCTACACCTTC.

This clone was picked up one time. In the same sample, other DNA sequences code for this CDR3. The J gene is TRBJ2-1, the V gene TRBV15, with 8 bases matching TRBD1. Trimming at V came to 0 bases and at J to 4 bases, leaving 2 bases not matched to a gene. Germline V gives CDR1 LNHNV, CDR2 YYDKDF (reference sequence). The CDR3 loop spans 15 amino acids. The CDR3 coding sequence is TGTGCCACCAGCAGAGACAGGGGGCTGTACAATGAGCAGTTCTTC. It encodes CATSRDRGLYNEQFF.

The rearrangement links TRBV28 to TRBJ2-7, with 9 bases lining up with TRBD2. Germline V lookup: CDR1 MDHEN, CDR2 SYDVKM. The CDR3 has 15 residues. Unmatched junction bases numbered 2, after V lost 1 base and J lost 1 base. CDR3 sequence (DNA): TGTGCCAGCAGTTTATTGCGGGGGGGATCCTACGAGCAGTACTTC. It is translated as CASSLLRGGSYEQYF.

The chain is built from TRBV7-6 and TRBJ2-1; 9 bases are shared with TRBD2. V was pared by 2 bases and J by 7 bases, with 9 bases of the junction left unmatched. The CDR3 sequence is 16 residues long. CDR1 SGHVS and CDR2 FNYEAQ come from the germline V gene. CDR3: CASSLLVAGGRNEQFF. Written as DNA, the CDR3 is TGTGCCAGCAGCTTACTCGTCGCGGGAGGGAGGAATGAGCAGTTCTTC.

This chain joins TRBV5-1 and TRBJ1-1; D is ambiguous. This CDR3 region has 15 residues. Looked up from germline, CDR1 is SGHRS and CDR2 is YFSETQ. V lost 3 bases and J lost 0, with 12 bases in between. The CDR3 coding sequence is TGCGCCAGCAGCTATCGGGCCGGCGTGAACACTGAAGCTTTCTTT. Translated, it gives CASSYRAGVNTEAFF.

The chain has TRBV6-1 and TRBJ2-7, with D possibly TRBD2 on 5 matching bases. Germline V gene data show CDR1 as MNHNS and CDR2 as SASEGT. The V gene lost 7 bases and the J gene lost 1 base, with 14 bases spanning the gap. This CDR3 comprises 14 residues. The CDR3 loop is CASTRERGSYEQYF. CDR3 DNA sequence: TGTGCCAGCACCCGGGAAAGAGGTTCCTACGAGCAGTACTTC.

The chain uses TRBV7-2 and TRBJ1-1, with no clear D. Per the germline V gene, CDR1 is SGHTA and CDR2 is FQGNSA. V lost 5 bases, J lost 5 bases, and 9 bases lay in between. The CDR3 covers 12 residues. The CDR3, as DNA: TGTGCCAGCAGCCAAGCCCTGACTGAAGCTTTCTTT. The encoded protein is CASSQALTEAFF.

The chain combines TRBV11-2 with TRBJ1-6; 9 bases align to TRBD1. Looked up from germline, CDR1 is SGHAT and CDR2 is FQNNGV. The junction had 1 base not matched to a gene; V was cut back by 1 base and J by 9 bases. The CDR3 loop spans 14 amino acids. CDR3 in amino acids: CASSLGTGVSPLHF. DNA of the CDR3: TGTGCCAGCAGCTTAGGGACAGGGGTTTCACCCCTCCACTTT. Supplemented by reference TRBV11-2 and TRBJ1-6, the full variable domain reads EAGVAQSPRYKIIEKRQSVAFWCNPISGHATLYWYQQILGQGPKLLIQFQNNGVVDDSQLPKDRFSAERLKGVDSTLKIQPAKLEDSAVYLCASSLGTGVSPLHFGNGTRLTVT.

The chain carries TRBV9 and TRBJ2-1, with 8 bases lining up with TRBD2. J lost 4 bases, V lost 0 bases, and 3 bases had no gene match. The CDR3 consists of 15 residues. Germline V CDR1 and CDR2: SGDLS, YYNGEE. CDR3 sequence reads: CASSVDVAGYNEQFF. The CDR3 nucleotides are TGTGCCAGCAGCGTAGATGTAGCGGGGTACAATGAGCAGTTCTTC.

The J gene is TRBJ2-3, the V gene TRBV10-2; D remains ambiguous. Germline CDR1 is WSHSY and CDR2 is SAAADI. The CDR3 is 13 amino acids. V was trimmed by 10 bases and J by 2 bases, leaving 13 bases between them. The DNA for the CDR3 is TGCGCCACGGGTCCCTTAAACACAGATACGCAGTATTTT. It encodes CATGPLNTDTQYF.

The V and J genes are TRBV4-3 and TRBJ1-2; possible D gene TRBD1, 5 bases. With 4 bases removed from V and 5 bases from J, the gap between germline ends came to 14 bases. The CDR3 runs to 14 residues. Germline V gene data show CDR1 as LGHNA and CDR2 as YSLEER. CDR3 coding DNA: TGCGCCAGCAGCCCATCGGGGGAGGGGTATGGCTACACCTTC. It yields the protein CASSPSGEGYGYTF.

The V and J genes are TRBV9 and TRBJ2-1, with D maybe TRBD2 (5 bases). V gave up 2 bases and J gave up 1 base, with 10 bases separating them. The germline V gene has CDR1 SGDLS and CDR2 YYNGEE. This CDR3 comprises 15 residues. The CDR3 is CASSVDLGSYNEQFF. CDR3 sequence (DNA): TGTGCCAGCAGCGTGGACTTGGGTTCCTACAATGAGCAGTTCTTC.

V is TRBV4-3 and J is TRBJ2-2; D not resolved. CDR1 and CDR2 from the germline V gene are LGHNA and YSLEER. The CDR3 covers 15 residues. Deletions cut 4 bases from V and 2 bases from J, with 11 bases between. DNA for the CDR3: TGCGCCAGCAGCCGAATCTCATATAACACCGGGGAGCTGTTTTTT. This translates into CASSRISYNTGELFF.

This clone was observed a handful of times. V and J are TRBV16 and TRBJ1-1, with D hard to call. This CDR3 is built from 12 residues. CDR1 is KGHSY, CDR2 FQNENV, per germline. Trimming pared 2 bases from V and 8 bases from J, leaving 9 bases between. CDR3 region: CASSQTSIEAFF. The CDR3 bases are TGTGCCAGCAGCCAAACAAGCATCGAAGCTTTCTTT.

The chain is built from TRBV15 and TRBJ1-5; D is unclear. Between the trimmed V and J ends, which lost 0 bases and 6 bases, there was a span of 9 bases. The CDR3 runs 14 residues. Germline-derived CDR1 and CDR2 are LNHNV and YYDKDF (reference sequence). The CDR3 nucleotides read TGTGCCACCAGCAGAGATCCGACATCTCAGCCCCAGCATTTT. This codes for CATSRDPTSQPQHF.